One and the same sample provided the 8 T cell receptor beta chains below, sequenced in a study of T cell responses to AZD1222 COVID-19 vaccine. Sequenced by immunoSEQ multiplex PCR; TCRdb stores in-frame clones only, minus some. The repertoire has 89,000 or so clones, over 80% of them found once; the top ten carry approximately 10%. The source was peripheral blood, collected 28 days after the second AZD1222 dose. Source of these receptors: an adult who received the AZD1222 COVID-19 vaccine.

The chain combines TRBV9 with TRBJ2-2, with D possibly TRBD2 on 6 matching bases. Germline CDR1 reads SGDLS; CDR2 reads YYNGEE. The V end was cut by 4 bases, the J end by 0 bases, with 13 bases between. The CDR3 contains 16 residues. The CDR3 protein is CASSPLAGTNTGELFF. Written as DNA, the CDR3 is TGTGCCAGCAGCCCCCTGGCGGGGACGAACACCGGGGAGCTGTTTTTT.

This clone came up a few times. The chain joins TRBV19 to TRBJ1-1; TRBD1 agrees at 8 bases. V dropped 3 bases and J dropped 6; count of bases not matched to a gene: 3. Germline V gene lookup returns CDR1 LNHDA and CDR2 SQIVND (reference sequence). The CDR3 is 13 residues long. CDR3 residues: CASSIDRGPEAFF. CDR3 coding DNA: TGTGCCAGTAGTATCGACAGGGGACCTGAAGCTTTCTTT.

V and J are TRBV30 and TRBJ2-3, with 13 bases aligning to TRBD2. V shed 1 base, J shed 5 bases, and the junction held 3 bases outside the gene matches. Per germline, CDR1 GTSNPN and CDR2 SVGIG (reference sequence). The CDR3 spans 15 residues. The CDR3, as DNA: TGTGCCTGGAGTGGACTAGCGGGAGGAGGAGATACGCAGTATTTT. It translates to CAWSGLAGGGDTQYF. The full variable domain, completed using reference TRBV30 and TRBJ2-3, is SQTIHQWPATLVQPVGSPLSLECTVEGTSNPNLYWYRQAAGRGLQLLFYSVGIGQISSEVPQNLSASRPQDRQFILSSKKLLLSDSGFYLCAWSGLAGGGDTQYFGPGTRLTVL.

CDR3 sequence: CASSPVGANTEAFF. CDR3 bases: TGTGCCAGCTCACCGGTGGGGGCAAACACTGAAGCTTTCTTT. The V call is TRBV18, the J call TRBJ1-1; D is perhaps TRBD1 (6 bases). Germline CDR1 is KGHSH and CDR2 is LQKENI. CDR3 length equals 14 residues. Trimming stripped 3 bases from V and 2 bases from J, with 10 bases between.

The chain employs TRBV10-3 and TRBJ2-7; D could derive from TRBD1 or TRBD2 (6 bases each). V dropped 10 bases and J dropped 2 bases, with 12 bases sitting between them. Germline V gene data show CDR1 as ENHRY and CDR2 as SYGVKD. The CDR3 is 12 amino acids. The CDR3 region has the DNA TGTGCCACTCTCGGGGGCACCTACGAGCAGTACTTC. This translates into CATLGGTYEQYF.

V gene TRBV19 combines with J gene TRBJ1-3, with D maybe TRBD1 (5 bases). Per the germline V gene, CDR1 is LNHDA and CDR2 is SQIVND (reference sequence). The CDR3 runs 13 residues. The V gene lost 7 bases and the J gene lost 6 bases, with 13 bases spanning the gap. CDR3 nucleotide sequence: TGTGCCAGTACCCGGACATCGGTAAACACCATATATTTT. Translating gives CASTRTSVNTIYF.

This chain uses TRBV28 with TRBJ1-5, with 8 bases matching TRBD1. CDR1 MDHEN and CDR2 SYDVKM come from the germline V gene. This CDR3 is built from 16 residues. The J segment lost 6 bases and the V segment lost 7 bases, leaving 14 bases of the junction unmatched. The CDR3 nucleotides are TGTGCCAGCATTGGGGGCTCGACAGGGGTGCCTCAGCCCCAGCATTTT. This sequence encodes CASIGGSTGVPQPQHF.

The rearrangement uses TRBV7-9 and TRBJ2-4; unclear D gene. Deletions cut 6 bases from V and 15 bases from J, with 18 bases between. CDR1 SEHNR and CDR2 FQNEAQ come from the germline V gene (reference sequence). The CDR3 covers 12 residues. Here the CDR3 DNA reads TGTGCCAGCAGTGGAAGTGGTCGGCCGAGGTACTTC. Residues: CASSGSGRPRYF.